Sequencing of this T cell receptor (beta chain) was carried out in a study of graft-versus-host responses after intestinal transplantation (dated by TCRdb to the early 2020s). At the level of the whole study: Multivisceral, liver-intestinal, or isolated intestinal transplants were received by the recipients. All recipients received anti-thymocyte globulin induction followed by maintenance tacrolimus and steroids for around three years. After intestinal transplantation, graft-versus-host and host-versus-graft alloreactive T cell clones in the graft, circulation and bone marrow were tracked using bulk TCR-beta CDR3 sequencing. A cohort of fewer than 25 intestinal transplant recipients, including one retransplant, was enrolled, and a few patients lacking pretransplant specimens were excluded. Donor T cell macrochimerism was defined as a peak of at least 4% donor T cells among recipient peripheral blood mononuclear cells. Rather than being sequenced by the commercial service, samples from a few later patients were sequenced in-house on an Illumina MiSeq and processed with MiXCR. Alloreactive clones were identified by sequencing pre-transplant mixed lymphocyte reaction products and comparing these products with unstimulated pre-transplant donor and recipient T cells. Results the study describes overall, beyond this receptor: Conclusions were limited by the relatively low number and heterogeneity of intestinal transplant patients. GvH clones were found in recipient bone marrow, and some of the GvH clones appeared earlier in ileal mucosa or blood, which is consistent with an intestinal mucosal origin. Early after transplant, peak levels of circulating GvH clones were found to be associated with declines in HvG clones. Patients with donor T cell macrochimerism had high GvH to HvG T cell clonal ratios in their allografts.

This clone came up a few times. Nothing much larger sits one base from this clone, and base qualities are not available. Including the terminal cysteine and phenylalanine, the CDR3 comprises 14 residues. Only the CDR3 region is kept as DNA, spanning 42 bases read in frame from base 1. For CDR1 and CDR2, the germline V gene (reference sequence) lists SGHAT and FQDESV. Cut back by 1 base and 3 bases, the V and J ends lie 10 bases apart. Library creation used the immunoSEQ multiplex PCR assay. In most patients, genomic DNA was isolated using the Qiagen DNeasy Blood and Tissue Kit and sent frozen to Adaptive Biotechnologies for TCR sequencing. For most patients, genomic DNA was subjected to high-throughput TCR-beta CDR3 sequencing by Adaptive Biotechnologies. Turning to the authors' computational methods: TCR sequencing data for more than 15 patients were retrieved from Adaptive's ImmunoSEQ software; three other patients were processed with MiXCR and VDJtools. To correct CD4 versus CD8 sorting errors, sequences present in both subsets at a frequency ratio below 5:1 were removed. CDR3 nucleotide sequences shared between donor and recipient were removed because their origin could not be assigned. At least 2-fold expansion over unstimulated cells and a minimum CFSE-low frequency of 0.002% (template counts) or 0.001% (read counts) were required for clones to be classified as alloreactive. A clone was considered mappable if detected in the sequenced pre-transplant spleen, lymph node, or MLR CFSE-low populations of the donor or recipient. The cumulative frequency of alloreactive clones was calculated as a percentage of all sequences, weighted by copy number. TCRdb took over this immuneACCESS table, retaining in-frame rearrangements with V and J assigned. Such tables are incomplete; in checked studies, under half of the missing clones stem from an unresolved V gene, and the remainder is unexplained. That table is the source of V, J and clone size, and D and trimming were worked out from the DNA. The sample table contains about 21,000 clones; only one count was recorded for approximately 40% of them. Of the sample, 1.6% falls within the top ten clones.

The time point label, read with the paper, signifies: cells obtained before transplantation from donor or recipient. Mixed lymphocyte reactions plated approximately 200,000 CFSE-labeled pre-transplant responders with approximately 200,000 irradiated violet-dye-labeled stimulators and were cultured for 6 to 7 days. After the mixed lymphocyte reaction, proliferating CD3+CD4+CFSE-low and CD3+CD8+CFSE-low responder cells were FACS-sorted on a BD Influx sorter. Specimen: alloreactive CD8+ T cells from a mixed lymphocyte reaction culture, collected before intestinal transplant. What this sample's cell subset or site label stands for: CFSE-low proliferating T cells sorted from roughly six-day pre-transplant mixed lymphocyte reaction (GvH or HvG direction). The chain is encoded by TRBV11-1 joined to TRBJ2-7, with the D gene not confidently named. The TCR comes from a human patient who received an intestinal transplant. CDR3 region: CASSLVPVNYEQYF. The DNA reads TGTGCCAGCAGCTTAGTCCCGGTCAACTACGAGCAGTACTTC.